These 6 T cell receptor beta chains share one sample of origin, sequenced in a study of vaccination effects on CD4 cells after COVID-19. Repertoires were generated with immunoSEQ multiplex PCR, while TCRdb's copy carries only in-frame clones and drops some. This sample has tens of thousands of clones; approximately 70% occur once, and the top ten carry 18%. Their antigens are not known. Prior to sequencing, the ViraFEST assay stimulated PBMC with viral peptide pools, which expanded the antigen-specific CD4+ T cells. At the end of 9 to 11 days of culture, CD4+ T cells were isolated. Nucleocapsid antibodies stayed negative before and after vaccination, showing no earlier SARS-CoV-2 infection. This specimen consisted of CD4+ T cells from PBMCs cultured with SARS-CoV-2 spike peptides, obtained before COVID-19 vaccination. These receptors originate from a human donor who received a COVID-19 vaccine.

This rearrangement joins TRBV11-2 to TRBJ2-3, with no clear D. The ends were cut back, 1 base at V and 3 bases at J, with 2 bases in the middle. The CDR3 is made up of 12 amino acids. Germline V gene lookup returns CDR1 SGHAT and CDR2 FQNNGV. The CDR3 sequence: CASSLVTDTQYF. The CDR3 nucleotides read TGTGCCAGCAGCTTAGTAACAGATACGCAGTATTTT.

The CDR3 spells CASSLVRGVEAFF. In DNA form, the CDR3 reads TGTGCCAGCAGCTTGGTCAGGGGGGTTGAAGCTTTCTTT. The chain has TRBV5-6 and TRBJ1-1; 7 bases are a match to TRBD1. The CDR3 extends over 13 amino acids. V was clipped by 0 bases and J by 7 bases; unmatched bases: 3. Germline V gives CDR1 SGHDT, CDR2 YYEEEE. The full variable domain, with the rest looked up from reference TRBV5-6 and TRBJ1-1, is DAGVTQSPTHLIKTRGQQVTLRCSPKSGHDTVSWYQQALGQGPQFIFQYYEEEERQRGNFPDRFSGHQFPNYSSELNVNALLLGDSALYLCASSLVRGVEAFFGQGTRLTVV.

Remarks on this clone: A read error may account for a junction end that differs from germline. J is TRBJ1-4 and V is TRBV18; possibly TRBD1 for D (6 bases). CDR1 KGHSH and CDR2 LQKENI come from the germline V gene. The CDR3 spans 14 residues. CDR3 protein: CTSSPVGTYEKLFF. The CDR3 DNA sequence: TGTACCAGCTCACCTGTGGGGACATACGAAAAACTGTTTTTT. The full variable domain, with the rest looked up from reference TRBV18 and TRBJ1-4, is NAGVMQNPRHLVRRRGQEARLRCSPMKGHSHVYWYRQLPEEGLKFMVYLQKENIIDESGMPKERFSAEFPKEGPSILRIQQVVRGDSAAYFCTSSPVGTYEKLFFGSGTQLSVL.

The chain combines TRBV28 with TRBJ1-2; tentatively, D is TRBD1 (6 bases). The V and J ends lost 5 bases and 4 bases respectively, with 23 bases between them. There are 17 residues in the CDR3. Germline lookup yields CDR1 MDHEN and CDR2 SYDVKM. CDR3 DNA sequence: TGTGCCAGCAGTAAATTTCCCCTCCCGAACAGGGCCTATGGCTACACCTTC. It encodes CASSKFPLPNRAYGYTF.

The gene calls are TRBV5-1 and TRBJ1-1, with D uncertain. This CDR3 comprises 16 residues. V was clipped by 1 base and J by 0 bases, with 13 bases between them. The germline gives CDR1 SGHRS, CDR2 YFSETQ. As DNA, the CDR3 is TGCGCCAGCAGCTTGCCTTATAGAGGGCTGAACACTGAAGCTTTCTTT. Translation gives CASSLPYRGLNTEAFF.

This clone was detected a few times. Other nucleotide sequences in the sample specify the same CDR3. CDR3 protein: CASSPARDQPQHF. CDR3 coding DNA: TGTGCCAGCTCACCGGCTAGGGACCAGCCCCAGCATTTT. This chain connects TRBV18 to TRBJ1-5; TRBD1 might be the D (5 bases). The CDR3 runs 13 residues. V was cut by 3 bases and J by 7 bases, with 10 bases left in between. The germline V gene encodes CDR1 KGHSH and CDR2 LQKENI.